This TCR beta chain was retrieved from a study of control samples from healthy donors and cancer patients. Trimming stripped 0 bases from V and 2 bases from J, with 6 bases between. CDR3 size: 13 residues. The germline V gene encodes CDR1 SGHDT and CDR2 YYEEEE. Measured with immunoSEQ multiplex PCR; TCRdb has only the in-frame clones, and not every one. In the table there are approximately 190,000 clones, roughly nine tenths of which are singletons. The J gene is TRBJ2-7, the V gene TRBV5-6; D is ambiguous. The TCR was taken from a man under 40 in good health. Input material: blood. The CDR3 coding sequence is TGTGCCAGCAGCTTGGAGGTTACCTACGAGCAGTACTTC. It yields the protein CASSLEVTYEQYF.